This T cell receptor beta chain was recorded in a study of T cell responses to AZD1222 COVID-19 vaccine. Study-wide results and caveats: Spike-specific TCR breadth and depth both grew after two AZD1222 doses. The donor group comprised mostly white British people and more females; the analysis possibly underestimated clonal diversity. It was only a handful of AZD1222 recipients who were seropositive at baseline.

A note on this clone: Its antigen is unidentified.

This CDR3 has 15 residues. Germline loops: CDR1 SGHTA, CDR2 FQGNSA. V was trimmed by 0 bases and J by 1 base, leaving 7 bases between them. Assay used: immunoSEQ multiplex PCR; TCRdb lists only in-frame clones, some missing. The table has 170,000 or so clones, approximately 95% seen once. The TCR originated in an adult who received the MenACWY meningococcal vaccine as a control. The sample in question was peripheral blood, obtained 28 days after the second dose of the MenACWY control vaccine. This chain connects TRBV7-2 to TRBJ1-5; D remains ambiguous. The CDR3 sequence is CASSLAPASNQPQHF. The DNA of the CDR3 is TGTGCCAGCAGCTTAGCGCCTGCCAGCAATCAGCCCCAGCATTTT.